Listed below are T cell receptor beta chains from one sample, sequenced in a study of beta chain features in type 1 diabetes. Produced via immunoSEQ multiplex PCR; TCRdb's table is partial and in-frame only. Of 300,000 to 450,000 clones in the sample, around 12% were seen once. The sequenced material came from naive CD4+ T cells from blood. These receptors all come from a man aged 18 to 35 in good health. Each CDR3 is given with its conserved first and last residue. The D gene is left open where the match is weak. A clone size is listed for some rows: how often the clone was seen (once, few, many), or a class if it is expanded.

v_call: TRBV7-9
d_call: TRBD1
cdr3_length: 17
j_call: TRBJ2-2
clone_size: -
cdr3_nt: TGTGCCAGCAGCTCAACAGGGGAAGGGGCGAACACCGGGGAGCTGTTTTTT
cdr3_aa: CASSSTGEGANTGELFF

v_call: TRBV6-6
d_call: -
cdr3_length: 15
j_call: TRBJ1-5
clone_size: few
cdr3_nt: TGTGCCAGCAGCGTCCGCCGGGATAGCAATCAGCCCCAGCATTTT
cdr3_aa: CASSVRRDSNQPQHF

v_call: TRBV5-4
d_call: TRBD1
cdr3_length: 16
j_call: TRBJ1-1
clone_size: few
cdr3_nt: TGTGCCAGCAGCGGTCCCGGGACAGGGGAGAACACTGAAGCTTTCTTT
cdr3_aa: CASSGPGTGENTEAFF

v_call: TRBV5-1
d_call: TRBD1
cdr3_length: 14
j_call: TRBJ1-4
clone_size: -
cdr3_nt: TGCGCCAGCAGCTTTGGACAGGGTGGTGAAAAACTGTTTTTT
cdr3_aa: CASSFGQGGEKLFF

v_call: TRBV5-6
d_call: -
cdr3_length: 14
j_call: TRBJ2-7
clone_size: few
cdr3_nt: TGTGCCAGCAGTCGGGACATCCCACCCTACGAGCAGTACTTC
cdr3_aa: CASSRDIPPYEQYF

v_call: TRBV6-5
d_call: -
cdr3_length: 15
j_call: TRBJ2-7
clone_size: few
cdr3_nt: TGTGCCAGCAGTTACGCCCAGGGCGGCCCCTACGAGCAGTACTTC
cdr3_aa: CASSYAQGGPYEQYF

v_call: TRBV7-9
d_call: TRBD1
cdr3_length: 15
j_call: TRBJ2-3
clone_size: -
cdr3_nt: TGTGCCAGCAGCCAGACAGGGGACGGCACAGATACGCAGTATTTT
cdr3_aa: CASSQTGDGTDTQYF

v_call: TRBV6-6
d_call: -
cdr3_length: 14
j_call: TRBJ2-7
clone_size: few
cdr3_nt: TGTGCCAGCAGTTACTCGATCGGCAGGGTGAAGCAGTACTTC
cdr3_aa: CASSYSIGRVKQYF

v_call: TRBV18
d_call: -
cdr3_length: 14
j_call: TRBJ1-4
clone_size: -
cdr3_nt: TGTGCCAGCTCACCAGGAGGAGGGGACGAAAAACTGTTTTTT
cdr3_aa: CASSPGGGDEKLFF

v_call: TRBV4-3
d_call: TRBD1
cdr3_length: 14
j_call: TRBJ1-1
clone_size: -
cdr3_nt: TGCGCCAGCAGCCGTCCAGGGGGCAGGACTGAAGCTTTCTTT
cdr3_aa: CASSRPGGRTEAFF